The 7 T cell receptor beta chains listed next were all sequenced from one sample in a study of blood T cells in healthy people across ages. For the second PCR, which ran for about 7 to 11 cycles, a sample-barcoded 5' primer and a J-beta primer mix were used. TCRdb redid the calling of the 5' RACE reads with MiXCR, one entry per CDR3 protein. The table shows 1.5 million or so distinct CDR3 sequences, with 35% to 45% occurring only once. What was sequenced was blood. The source of these receptors is a woman younger than 30 in good health.

V gene TRBV6-5 combines with J gene TRBJ2-3, with D unclear. The V gene lost 7 bases and the J gene lost 6 bases, with 11 bases spanning the gap. Germline CDR1 reads MNHEY; CDR2 reads SVGAGI. The CDR3 runs 12 residues. The CDR3 loop is CASKSEGDTQYF. The CDR3, as DNA: TGTGCCAGCAAAAGTGAAGGGGATACGCAGTATTTT.

V and J are TRBV5-5 and TRBJ1-4, with D possibly matching TRBD1 (5 bases). The V gene's germline CDR1 is SGHKS and CDR2 YYEKEE (reference sequence). The CDR3 is 15 amino acids. The V end was cut by 5 bases, the J end by 2 bases, with 13 bases between. The CDR3 region is CASRWGIGTNEKLFF. The CDR3 DNA reads TGTGCCAGCAGATGGGGGATTGGTACTAATGAAAAACTGTTTTTT.

The gene calls are TRBV12-3 or TRBV12-4 and TRBJ2-5; D not certain. The CDR3 runs to 13 residues. V was cut by 6 bases and J by 5 bases, with 13 bases left in between. The CDR3 loop reads CASSPWLLETQYF. CDR3 in DNA: TGTGCCAGCAGCCCGTGGCTCCTCGAGACCCAGTACTTC.

This clonotype was seen a handful of times. The rearrangement uses TRBV6-5 and TRBJ1-2; D may be TRBD1 (5 bases). Germline V gene lookup returns CDR1 MNHEY and CDR2 SVGAGI. This CDR3 has 12 residues. The ends were cut back, 5 bases at V and 7 bases at J, with 11 bases in the middle. CDR3 sequence (DNA): TGTGCCAGCAGTAAGGGACGTCGTGGCTACACCTTC. Residues: CASSKGRRGYTF.

The J gene is TRBJ2-7, the V gene TRBV7-9; unclear D gene. The germline V and J ends were trimmed by 5 bases and 0 bases, with 17 bases remaining between them. This CDR3 spans 16 amino acids. Germline CDR1 is SEHNR and CDR2 is FQNEAQ (reference sequence). In DNA, the CDR3 is TGTGCCAGCAGCGGCGACCAACTTAAGAGCTCCTACGAGCAGTACTTC. Amino acid sequence: CASSGDQLKSSYEQYF.

To note about this clonotype: A much larger clonotype is one base distant, so this may be a read error. The chain has TRBV29-1 and TRBJ2-1, with 8 bases that match TRBD2. The CDR3 runs 14 residues. Per germline, CDR1 SQVTM and CDR2 ANQGSEA. This CDR3 is CSVVGLDLYNKQFF. The CDR3 nucleotides read TGCAGCGTTGTGGGACTAGACCTCTACAATAAGCAGTTCTTC.

V gene TRBV9 combines with J gene TRBJ2-1; D call uncertain. Germline CDR1 is SGDLS and CDR2 is YYNGEE. The V and J ends lost 3 bases and 8 bases respectively, with 24 bases between them. The length of the CDR3 is 17 residues. In DNA, the CDR3 is TGTGCCAGCAGCGAATACCCCAAAGCGCAAGGTAGGGATGAGCAGTTCTTC. Translated, it gives CASSEYPKAQGRDEQFF. Together with reference TRBV9 and TRBJ2-1, the CDR3 gives the full variable domain: DSGVTQTPKHLITATGQRVTLRCSPRSGDLSVYWYQQSLDQGLQFLIQYYNGEERAKGNILERFSAQQFPDLHSELNLSSLELGDSALYFCASSEYPKAQGRDEQFFGPGTRLTVL.